Described below is a single T cell receptor beta chain sequence and its context. This entry is derived from a study of blood T cells in healthy people across ages. Study as a whole: Template switching retrieved approximately one barcoded beta molecule for each two T cells.

CDR3 length equals 15 residues. From germline, CDR1 is MNHEY and CDR2 SVGEGT. Next came a second PCR, run for about 7 to 12 cycles, which used a sample-barcoded 5' primer along with a J-beta primer mix. Carrying 12 random nucleotides, a template-switch adaptor labeled each individual cDNA molecule. TCRdb ran MiXCR on the 5' RACE reads and lists one entry per CDR3 protein. The sample includes about 1.6 million distinct CDR3 sequences, 30% to 40% of them seen just once. Healthy Caucasian individuals from Russia aged roughly 6 to 100 were enrolled as donors. The TCR originated in a woman aged 25 to 39 in good health. The chain links TRBV6-2 or TRBV6-3 to TRBJ2-7; 10 nucleotides line up with TRBD2. Judging by the DNA end, TRBJ2-5 fits better; the J call may be wrong. The sample was blood. CDR3 DNA: TGTGCCAGCAGTTACCCGAGCGGGGGGGCCGGGACCCAGTACTTC. Amino acid sequence: CASSYPSGGAGTQYF.